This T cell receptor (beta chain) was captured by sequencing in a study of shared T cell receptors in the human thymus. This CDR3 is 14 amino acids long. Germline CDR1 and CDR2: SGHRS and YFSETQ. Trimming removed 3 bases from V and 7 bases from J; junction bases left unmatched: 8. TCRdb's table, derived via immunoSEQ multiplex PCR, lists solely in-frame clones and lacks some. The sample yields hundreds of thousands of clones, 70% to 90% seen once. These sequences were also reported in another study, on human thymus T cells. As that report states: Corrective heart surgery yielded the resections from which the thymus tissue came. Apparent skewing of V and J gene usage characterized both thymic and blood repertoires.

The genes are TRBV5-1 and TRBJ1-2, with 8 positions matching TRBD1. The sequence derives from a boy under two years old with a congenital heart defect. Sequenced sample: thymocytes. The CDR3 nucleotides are TGCGCCAGCAGCTCTTCAGGGGGCCGGGGTGGCTACACCTTC. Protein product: CASSSSGGRGGYTF.